This TCR beta chain was captured in a study of T-cell reconstitution after alpha-beta-depleted transplantation in children. The TCRbeta library incorporated unique molecular identifiers. Each CDR3 protein is one row after TCRdb ran MiXCR on the PCR reads. The sample holds just under 550,000 distinct CDR3 sequences, 18% seen once. This clonotype was picked up a small number of times. This CDR3 has 15 amino acids. Deletions cut 1 base from V and 1 base from J, with 7 bases between. The chain carries TRBV12-3 or TRBV12-4 and TRBJ1-4; D is undetermined. The source material was PBMCs from the stem cell graft donor, sampled from the stem cell graft. The clonotype originates from a human donor who donated a stem cell graft to a child with acute lymphoblastic leukemia. CDR3 residues: CASSLVLGTNEKLFF. The CDR3 nucleotides read TGTGCCAGCAGTTTAGTCCTCGGAACTAATGAAAAACTGTTTTTT.